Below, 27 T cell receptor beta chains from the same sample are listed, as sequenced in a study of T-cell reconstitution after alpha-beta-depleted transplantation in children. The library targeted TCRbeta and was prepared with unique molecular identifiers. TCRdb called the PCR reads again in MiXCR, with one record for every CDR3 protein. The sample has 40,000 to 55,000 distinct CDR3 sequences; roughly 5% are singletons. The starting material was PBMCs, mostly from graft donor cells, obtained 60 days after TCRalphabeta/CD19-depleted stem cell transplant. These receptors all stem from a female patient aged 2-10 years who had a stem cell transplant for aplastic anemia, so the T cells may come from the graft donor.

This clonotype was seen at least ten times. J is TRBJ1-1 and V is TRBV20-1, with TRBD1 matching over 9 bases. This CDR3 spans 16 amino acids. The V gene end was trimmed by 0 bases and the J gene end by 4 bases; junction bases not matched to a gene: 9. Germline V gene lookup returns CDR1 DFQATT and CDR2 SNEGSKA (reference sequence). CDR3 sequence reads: CSAREGQGGDITEAFF. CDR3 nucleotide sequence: TGCAGTGCTAGAGAGGGACAGGGCGGAGATATCACTGAAGCTTTCTTT.

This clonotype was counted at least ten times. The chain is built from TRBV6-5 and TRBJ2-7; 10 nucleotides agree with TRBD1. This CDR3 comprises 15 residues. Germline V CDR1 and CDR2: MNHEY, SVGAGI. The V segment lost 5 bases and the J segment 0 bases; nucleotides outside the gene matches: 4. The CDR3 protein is CASSKDRGPSYEQYF. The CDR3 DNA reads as TGTGCCAGCAGTAAAGACAGGGGGCCCTCCTACGAGCAGTACTTC.

The chain's CDR3 is CASSLENPYEQYF. CDR3 nucleotide sequence: TGTGCCAGCAGCTTAGAGAACCCCTACGAGCAGTACTTC. The V gene is TRBV7-9, the J gene TRBJ2-7; D remains unclear. V lost 1 base, J lost 2 bases, and 6 bases lay in between. Germline values: CDR1 SEHNR, CDR2 FQNEAQ (reference sequence). The CDR3 contains 13 residues. Variable domain in full (rest from reference TRBV7-9 and TRBJ2-7): DTGVSQNPRHKITKRGQNVTFRCDPISEHNRLYWYRQTLGQGPEFLTYFQNEAQLEKSRLLSDRFSAERPKGSFSTLEIQRTEQGDSAMYLCASSLENPYEQYFGPGTRLTVT.

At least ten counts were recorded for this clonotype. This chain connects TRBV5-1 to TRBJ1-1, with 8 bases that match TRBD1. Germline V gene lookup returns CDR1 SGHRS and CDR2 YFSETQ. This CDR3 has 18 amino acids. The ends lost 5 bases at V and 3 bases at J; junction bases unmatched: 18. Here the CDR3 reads CASRLGSGQGLRDTEAFF. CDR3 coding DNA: TGCGCCAGCAGGTTAGGCTCCGGACAGGGCCTTAGGGACACTGAAGCTTTCTTT.

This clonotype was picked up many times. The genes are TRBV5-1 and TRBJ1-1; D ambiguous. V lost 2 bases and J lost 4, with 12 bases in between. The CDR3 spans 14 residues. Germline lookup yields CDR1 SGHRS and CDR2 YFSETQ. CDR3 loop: CASSFEGYGTEAFF. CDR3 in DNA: TGCGCCAGCAGCTTCGAGGGTTACGGCACTGAAGCTTTCTTT.

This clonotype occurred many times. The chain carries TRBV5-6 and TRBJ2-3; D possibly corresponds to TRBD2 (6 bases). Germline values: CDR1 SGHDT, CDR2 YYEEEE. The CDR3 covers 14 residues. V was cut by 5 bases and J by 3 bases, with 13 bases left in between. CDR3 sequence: CASREEGGTDTQYF. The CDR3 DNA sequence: TGTGCCAGCAGGGAGGAGGGAGGAACAGATACGCAGTATTTT. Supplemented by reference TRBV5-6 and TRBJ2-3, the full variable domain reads DAGVTQSPTHLIKTRGQQVTLRCSPKSGHDTVSWYQQALGQGPQFIFQYYEEEERQRGNFPDRFSGHQFPNYSSELNVNALLLGDSALYLCASREEGGTDTQYFGPGTRLTVL.

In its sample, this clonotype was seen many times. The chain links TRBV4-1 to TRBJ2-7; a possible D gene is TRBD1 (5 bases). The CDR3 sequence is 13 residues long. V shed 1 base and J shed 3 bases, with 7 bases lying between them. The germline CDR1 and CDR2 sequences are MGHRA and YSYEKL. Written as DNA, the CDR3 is TGCGCCAGCAGCCAAGGACAGCTCTACGAGCAGTACTTC. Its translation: CASSQGQLYEQYF.

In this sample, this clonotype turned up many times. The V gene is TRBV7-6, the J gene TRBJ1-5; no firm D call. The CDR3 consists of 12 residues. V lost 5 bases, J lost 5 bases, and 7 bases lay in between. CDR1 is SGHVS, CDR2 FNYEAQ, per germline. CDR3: CASSPMDQPQHF. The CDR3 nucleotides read TGTGCCAGCAGCCCGATGGATCAGCCCCAGCATTTT.

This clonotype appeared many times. The DNA for the CDR3 is TGCAGTGCTAGTGGACTAGCGGGTTACAATGAGCAGTTCTTC. This codes for CSASGLAGYNEQFF. The chain uses TRBV20-1 and TRBJ2-1; 11 bases fit TRBD2. This CDR3 spans 14 amino acids. Germline CDR1 and CDR2: DFQATT and SNEGSKA (reference sequence). The ends lost 3 bases at V and 4 bases at J; junction bases unmatched: 2.

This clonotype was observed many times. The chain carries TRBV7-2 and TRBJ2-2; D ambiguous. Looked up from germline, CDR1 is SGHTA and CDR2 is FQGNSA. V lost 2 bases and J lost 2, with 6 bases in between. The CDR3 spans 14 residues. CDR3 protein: CASSLMDNTGELFF. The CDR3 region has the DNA TGTGCCAGCAGCTTAATGGATAACACCGGGGAGCTGTTTTTT.

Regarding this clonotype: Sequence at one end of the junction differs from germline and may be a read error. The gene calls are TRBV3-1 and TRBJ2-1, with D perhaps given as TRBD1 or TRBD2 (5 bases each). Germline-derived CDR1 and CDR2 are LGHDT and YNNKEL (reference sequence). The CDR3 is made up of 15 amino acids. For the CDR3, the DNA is TGTGCCAGCAGCCTCCTAGGGACCGCATACAATGAGCGGTTCTTC. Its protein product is CASSLLGTAYNERFF.

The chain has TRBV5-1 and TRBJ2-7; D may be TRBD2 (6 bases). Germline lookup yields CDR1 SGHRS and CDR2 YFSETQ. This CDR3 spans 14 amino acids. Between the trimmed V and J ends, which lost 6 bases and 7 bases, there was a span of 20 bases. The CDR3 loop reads CASTRGSHSEEQYF. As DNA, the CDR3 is TGCGCCAGCACACGGGGGAGCCACTCGGAAGAGCAGTACTTC.

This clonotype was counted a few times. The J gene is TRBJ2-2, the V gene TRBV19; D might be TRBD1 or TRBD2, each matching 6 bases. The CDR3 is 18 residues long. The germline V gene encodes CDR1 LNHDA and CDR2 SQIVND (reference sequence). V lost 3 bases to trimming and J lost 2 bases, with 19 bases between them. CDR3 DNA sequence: TGTGCCAGTAGTATTGATTTAGGGGGAGGCCTCAACACCGGGGAGCTGTTTTTT. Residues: CASSIDLGGGLNTGELFF.

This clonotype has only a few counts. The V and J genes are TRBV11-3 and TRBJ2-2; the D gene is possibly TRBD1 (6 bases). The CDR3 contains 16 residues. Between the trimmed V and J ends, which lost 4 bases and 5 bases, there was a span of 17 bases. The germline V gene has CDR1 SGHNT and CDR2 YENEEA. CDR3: CASSSIQGSGTGELFF. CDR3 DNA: TGTGCCAGCAGCTCGATACAGGGCTCGGGGACCGGGGAGCTGTTTTTT.

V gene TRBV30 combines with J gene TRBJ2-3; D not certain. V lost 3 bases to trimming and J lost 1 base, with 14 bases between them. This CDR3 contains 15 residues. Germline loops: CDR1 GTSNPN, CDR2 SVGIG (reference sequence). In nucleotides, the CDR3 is TGTGCCTGGAGCTGGGGTGCCTCGGGCACAGATACGCAGTATTTT. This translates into CAWSWGASGTDTQYF.

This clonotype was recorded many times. The CDR3 here is CASLLNHTQYF. The CDR3 DNA is TGTGCCAGCCTTCTAAACCATACGCAGTATTTT. J is TRBJ2-3 and V is TRBV7-9; D remains unclear. CDR3 length equals 11 residues. Trimming pared 8 bases from V and 7 bases from J, leaving 10 bases between. Looked up from germline, CDR1 is SEHNR and CDR2 is FQNEAQ (reference sequence).

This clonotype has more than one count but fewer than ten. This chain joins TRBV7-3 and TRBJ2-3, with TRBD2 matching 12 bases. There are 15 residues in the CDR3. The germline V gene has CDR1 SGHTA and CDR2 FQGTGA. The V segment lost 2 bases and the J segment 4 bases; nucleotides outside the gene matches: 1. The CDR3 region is CASSLLAGGPDTQYF. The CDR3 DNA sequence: TGTGCCAGCAGCTTACTAGCGGGGGGGCCAGATACGCAGTATTTT.

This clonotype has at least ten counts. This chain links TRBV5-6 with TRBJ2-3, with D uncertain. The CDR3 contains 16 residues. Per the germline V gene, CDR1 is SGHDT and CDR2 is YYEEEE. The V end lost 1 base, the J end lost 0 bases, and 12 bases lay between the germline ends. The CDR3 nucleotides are TGTGCCAGCAGCTTGCGGCCATCGTCCAGCACAGATACGCAGTATTTT. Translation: CASSLRPSSSTDTQYF.

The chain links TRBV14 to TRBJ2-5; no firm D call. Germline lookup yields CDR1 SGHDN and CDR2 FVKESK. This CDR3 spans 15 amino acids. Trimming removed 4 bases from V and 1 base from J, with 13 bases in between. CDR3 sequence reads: CASSPLLEAQETQYF. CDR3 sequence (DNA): TGTGCCAGCAGCCCGTTGCTAGAAGCCCAAGAGACCCAGTACTTC.

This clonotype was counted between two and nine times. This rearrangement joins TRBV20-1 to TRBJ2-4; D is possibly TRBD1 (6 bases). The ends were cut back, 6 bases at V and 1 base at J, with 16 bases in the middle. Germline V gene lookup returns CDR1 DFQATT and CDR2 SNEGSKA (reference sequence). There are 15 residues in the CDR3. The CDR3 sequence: CSAIFRGTAKNIQYF. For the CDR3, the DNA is TGCAGTGCCATATTCAGGGGAACCGCCAAAAACATTCAGTACTTC.

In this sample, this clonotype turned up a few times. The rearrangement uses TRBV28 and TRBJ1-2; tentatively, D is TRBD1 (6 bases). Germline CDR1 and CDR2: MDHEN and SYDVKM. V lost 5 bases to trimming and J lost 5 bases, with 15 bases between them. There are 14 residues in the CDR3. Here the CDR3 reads CASSTRDTLYGYTF. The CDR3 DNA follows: TGTGCCAGCAGTACCCGGGACACCTTATATGGCTACACCTTC.

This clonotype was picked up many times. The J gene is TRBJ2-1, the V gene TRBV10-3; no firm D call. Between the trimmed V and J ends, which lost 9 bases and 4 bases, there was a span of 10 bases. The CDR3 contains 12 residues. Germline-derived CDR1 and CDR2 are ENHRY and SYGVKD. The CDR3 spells CAIATHYNEQFF. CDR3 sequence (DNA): TGTGCCATAGCGACCCATTACAATGAGCAGTTCTTC.

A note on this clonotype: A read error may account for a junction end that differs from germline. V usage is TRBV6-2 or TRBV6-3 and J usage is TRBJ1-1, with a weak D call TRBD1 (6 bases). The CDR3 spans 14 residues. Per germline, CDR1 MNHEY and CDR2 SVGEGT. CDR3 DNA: TGTGCTAGCAATCCCCAGGGGAGGAGGCCTGAAGCTTTCTTT. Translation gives CASNPQGRRPEAFF.

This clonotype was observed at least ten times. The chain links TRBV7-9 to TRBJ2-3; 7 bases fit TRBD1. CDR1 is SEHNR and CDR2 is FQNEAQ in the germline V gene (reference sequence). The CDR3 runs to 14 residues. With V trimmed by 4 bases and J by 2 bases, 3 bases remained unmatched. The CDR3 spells CASSSTGFTDTQYF. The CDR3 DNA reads TGTGCCAGCAGCTCGACAGGGTTCACAGATACGCAGTATTTT.

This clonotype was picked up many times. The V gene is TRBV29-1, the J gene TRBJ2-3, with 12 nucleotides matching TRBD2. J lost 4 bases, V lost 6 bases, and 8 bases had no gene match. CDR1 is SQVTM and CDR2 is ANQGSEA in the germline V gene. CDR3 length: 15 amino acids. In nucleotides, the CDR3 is TGCAGCGTGAACGAACTAGCGGGGGGTTCAGATACGCAGTATTTT. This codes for CSVNELAGGSDTQYF.

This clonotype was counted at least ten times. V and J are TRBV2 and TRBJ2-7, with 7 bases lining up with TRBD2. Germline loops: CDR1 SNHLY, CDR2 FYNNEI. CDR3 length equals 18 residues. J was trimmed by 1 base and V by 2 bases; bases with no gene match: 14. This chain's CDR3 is CASSESVGLAAYSYEQYF. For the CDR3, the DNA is TGTGCCAGCAGTGAAAGCGTTGGCCTAGCGGCCTATTCCTACGAGCAGTACTTC.

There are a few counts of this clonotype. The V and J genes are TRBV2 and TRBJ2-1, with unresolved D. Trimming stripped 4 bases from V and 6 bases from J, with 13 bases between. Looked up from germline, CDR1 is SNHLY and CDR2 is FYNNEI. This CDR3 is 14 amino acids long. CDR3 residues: CASSGNRKINEQFF. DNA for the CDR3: TGTGCCAGCAGTGGAAACAGAAAAATCAATGAGCAGTTCTTC.